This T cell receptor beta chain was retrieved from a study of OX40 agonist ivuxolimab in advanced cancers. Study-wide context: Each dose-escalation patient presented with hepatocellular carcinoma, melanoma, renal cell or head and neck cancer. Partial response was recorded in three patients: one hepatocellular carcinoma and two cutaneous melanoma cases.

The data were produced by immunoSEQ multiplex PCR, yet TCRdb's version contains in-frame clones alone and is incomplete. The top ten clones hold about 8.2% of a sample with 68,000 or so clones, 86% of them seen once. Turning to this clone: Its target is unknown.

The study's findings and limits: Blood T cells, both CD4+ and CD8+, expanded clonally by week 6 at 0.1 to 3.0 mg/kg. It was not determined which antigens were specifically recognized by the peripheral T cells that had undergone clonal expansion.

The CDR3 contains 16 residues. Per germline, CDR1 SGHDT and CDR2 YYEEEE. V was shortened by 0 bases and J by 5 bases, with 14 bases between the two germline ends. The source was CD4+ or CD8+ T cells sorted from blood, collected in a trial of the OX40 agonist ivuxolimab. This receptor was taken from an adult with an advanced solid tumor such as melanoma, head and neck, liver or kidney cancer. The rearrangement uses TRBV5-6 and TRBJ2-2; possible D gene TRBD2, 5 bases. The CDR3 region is CASSLDLGSRTGELFF. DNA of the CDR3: TGTGCCAGCAGCTTGGATCTGGGGAGTAGGACCGGGGAGCTGTTTTTT.